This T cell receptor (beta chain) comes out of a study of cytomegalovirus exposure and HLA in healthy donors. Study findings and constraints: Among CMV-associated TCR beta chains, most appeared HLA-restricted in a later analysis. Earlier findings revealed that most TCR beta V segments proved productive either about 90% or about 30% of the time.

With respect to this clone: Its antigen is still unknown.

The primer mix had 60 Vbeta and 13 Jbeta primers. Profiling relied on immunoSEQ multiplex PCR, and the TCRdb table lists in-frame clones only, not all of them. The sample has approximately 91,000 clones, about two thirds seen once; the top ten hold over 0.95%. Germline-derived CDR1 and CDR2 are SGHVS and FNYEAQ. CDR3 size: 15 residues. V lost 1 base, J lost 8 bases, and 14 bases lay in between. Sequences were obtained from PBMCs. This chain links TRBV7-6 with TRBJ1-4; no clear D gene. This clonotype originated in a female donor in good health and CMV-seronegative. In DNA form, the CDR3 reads TGTGCCAGCAGCTTAGTTGGAGGGTTAGGAGAAAAACTGTTTTTT. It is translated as CASSLVGGLGEKLFF.